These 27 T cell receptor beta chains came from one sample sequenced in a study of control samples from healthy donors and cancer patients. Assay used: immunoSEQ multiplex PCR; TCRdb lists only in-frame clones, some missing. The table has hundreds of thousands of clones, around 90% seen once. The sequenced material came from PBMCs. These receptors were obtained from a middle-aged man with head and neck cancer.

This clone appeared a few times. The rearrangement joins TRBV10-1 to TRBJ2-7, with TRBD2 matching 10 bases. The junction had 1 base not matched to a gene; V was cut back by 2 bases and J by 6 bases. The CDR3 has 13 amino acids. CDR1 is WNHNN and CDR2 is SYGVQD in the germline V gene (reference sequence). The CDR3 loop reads CASSESGRGEQYF. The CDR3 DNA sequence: TGCGCCAGCAGTGAGAGCGGGAGGGGCGAGCAGTACTTC.

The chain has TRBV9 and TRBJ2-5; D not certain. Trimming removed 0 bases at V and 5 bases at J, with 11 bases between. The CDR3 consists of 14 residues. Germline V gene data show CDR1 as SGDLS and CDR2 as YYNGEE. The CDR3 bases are TGTGCCAGCAGCGTAGGTTTCAGGCGGGAGACCCAGTACTTC. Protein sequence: CASSVGFRRETQYF.

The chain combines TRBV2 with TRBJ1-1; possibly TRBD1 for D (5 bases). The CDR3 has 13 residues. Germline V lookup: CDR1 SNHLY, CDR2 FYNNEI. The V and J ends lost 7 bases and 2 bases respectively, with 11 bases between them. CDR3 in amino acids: CASTGDSNTEAFF. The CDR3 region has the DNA TGTGCCAGCACTGGCGACAGTAACACTGAAGCTTTCTTT.

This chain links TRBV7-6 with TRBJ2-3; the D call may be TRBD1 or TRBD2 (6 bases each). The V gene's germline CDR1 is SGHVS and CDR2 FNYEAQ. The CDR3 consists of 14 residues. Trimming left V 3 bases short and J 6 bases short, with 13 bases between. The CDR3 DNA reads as TGTGCCAGCAGCTTCTACAGGGAGGACGATACGCAGTATTTT. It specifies CASSFYREDDTQYF.

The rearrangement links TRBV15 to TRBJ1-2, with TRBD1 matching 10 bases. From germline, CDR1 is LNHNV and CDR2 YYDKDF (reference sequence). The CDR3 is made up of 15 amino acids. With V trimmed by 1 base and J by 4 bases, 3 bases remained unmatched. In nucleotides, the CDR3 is TGTGCCACCAGCAGAGGGACAGGGGGGTTCTATGGCTACACCTTC. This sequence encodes CATSRGTGGFYGYTF.

The CDR3 DNA follows: TGTGCCAGCATCCCGAGGGGAGGCGCGAACACTGAAGCTTTCTTT. Encoded protein: CASIPRGGANTEAFF. This chain joins TRBV28 and TRBJ1-1; tentative D call: TRBD1 (5 bases). This CDR3 has 15 amino acids. Germline V gene data show CDR1 as MDHEN and CDR2 as SYDVKM. V lost 7 bases, J lost 1 base, and 16 bases lay in between. Supplemented by reference TRBV28 and TRBJ1-1, the full variable domain reads DVKVTQSSRYLVKRTGEKVFLECVQDMDHENMFWYRQDPGLGLRLIYFSYDVKMKEKGDIPEGYSVSREKKERFSLILESASTNQTSMYLCASIPRGGANTEAFFGQGTRLTVV.

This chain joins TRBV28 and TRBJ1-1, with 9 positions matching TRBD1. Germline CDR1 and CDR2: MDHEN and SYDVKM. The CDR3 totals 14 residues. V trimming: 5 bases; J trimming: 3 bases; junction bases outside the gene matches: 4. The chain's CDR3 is CASSQGQGYTEAFF. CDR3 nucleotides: TGTGCCAGCAGTCAAGGACAGGGGTACACTGAAGCTTTCTTT.

CDR3 region: CASSATVSGANVLTF. CDR3 bases: TGTGCCAGCAGCGCGACAGTTTCTGGGGCCAACGTCCTGACTTTC. The chain is built from TRBV7-3 and TRBJ2-6; D might be TRBD1 (5 bases). The germline V and J ends were trimmed by 5 bases and 1 base, with 9 bases remaining between them. CDR1 and CDR2 from the germline V gene are SGHTA and FQGTGA. CDR3 length: 15 amino acids.

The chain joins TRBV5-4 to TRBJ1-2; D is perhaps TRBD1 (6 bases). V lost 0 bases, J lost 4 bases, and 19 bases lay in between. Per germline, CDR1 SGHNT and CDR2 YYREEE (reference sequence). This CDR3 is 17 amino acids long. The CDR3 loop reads CASSLAGGASGLYGYTF. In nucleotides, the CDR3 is TGTGCCAGCAGCTTGGCCGGGGGCGCGAGTGGGCTCTATGGCTACACCTTC.

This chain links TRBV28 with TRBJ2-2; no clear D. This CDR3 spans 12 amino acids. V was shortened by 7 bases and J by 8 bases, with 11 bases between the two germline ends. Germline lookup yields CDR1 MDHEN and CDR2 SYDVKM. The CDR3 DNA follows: TGTGCCAGCAAAGTTTCCGGAGGGGAGCTGTTTTTT. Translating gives CASKVSGGELFF.

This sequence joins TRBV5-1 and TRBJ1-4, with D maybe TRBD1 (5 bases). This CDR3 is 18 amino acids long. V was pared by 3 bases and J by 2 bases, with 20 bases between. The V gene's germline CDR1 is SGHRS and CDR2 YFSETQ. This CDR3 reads CASSWKGSGGFTNEKLFF. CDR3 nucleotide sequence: TGCGCCAGCAGCTGGAAGGGGAGCGGGGGGTTTACTAATGAAAAACTGTTTTTT.

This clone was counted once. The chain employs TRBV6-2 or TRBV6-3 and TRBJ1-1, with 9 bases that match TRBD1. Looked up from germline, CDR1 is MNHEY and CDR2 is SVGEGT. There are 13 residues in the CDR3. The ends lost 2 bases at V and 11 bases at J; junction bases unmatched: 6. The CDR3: CASSYGTGQVAFF. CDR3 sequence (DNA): TGTGCCAGCAGTTACGGGACAGGGCAGGTCGCTTTCTTT.

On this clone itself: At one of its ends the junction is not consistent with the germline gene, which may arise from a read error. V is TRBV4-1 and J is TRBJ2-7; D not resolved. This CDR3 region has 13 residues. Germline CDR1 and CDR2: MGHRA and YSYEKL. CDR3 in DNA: TGCGTCAGCAGCCAAGGGATCGGTTACGAGCAGTACTTC. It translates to CVSSQGIGYEQYF.

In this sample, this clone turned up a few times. The CDR3 DNA reads TGTGCCAGCTCACCACCGGGGAATTCACCCGGAAACACCATATATTTT. It codes for CASSPPGNSPGNTIYF. The chain has TRBV18 and TRBJ1-3, with unresolved D. The germline V gene encodes CDR1 KGHSH and CDR2 LQKENI. The CDR3 has 16 amino acids. Trimming removed 0 bases from V and 4 bases from J, with 13 bases in between.

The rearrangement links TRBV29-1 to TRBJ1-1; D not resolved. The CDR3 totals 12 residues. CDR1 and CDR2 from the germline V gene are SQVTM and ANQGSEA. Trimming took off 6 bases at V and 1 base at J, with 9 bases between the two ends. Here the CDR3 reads CSVYPGNTEAFF. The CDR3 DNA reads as TGCAGCGTGTACCCGGGGAACACTGAAGCTTTCTTT.

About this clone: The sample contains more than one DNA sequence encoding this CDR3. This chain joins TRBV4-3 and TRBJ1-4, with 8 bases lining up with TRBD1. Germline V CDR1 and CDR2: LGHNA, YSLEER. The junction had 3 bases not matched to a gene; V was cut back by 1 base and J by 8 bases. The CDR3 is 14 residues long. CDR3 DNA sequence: TGCGCCAGCAGCCAAGGACAGGGGAACGAAAAACTGTTTTTT. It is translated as CASSQGQGNEKLFF.

As DNA, the CDR3 is TGTGCCAGCTCAGGCCTGACACTTTCTGGACTGACAGATACGCAGTATTTT. Encoded protein: CASSGLTLSGLTDTQYF. The rearrangement joins TRBV18 to TRBJ2-3, with D perhaps matching TRBD2 (5 bases). Germline V lookup: CDR1 KGHSH, CDR2 LQKENI. The CDR3 is 17 residues long. Deletions cut 5 bases from V and 3 bases from J, with 21 bases between.

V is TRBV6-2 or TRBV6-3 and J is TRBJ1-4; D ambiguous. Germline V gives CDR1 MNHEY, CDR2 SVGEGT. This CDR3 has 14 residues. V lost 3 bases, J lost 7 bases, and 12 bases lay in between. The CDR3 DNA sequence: TGTGCCAGCAGTTATGTCAGGAGTGCTGAAAAACTGTTTTTT. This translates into CASSYVRSAEKLFF.

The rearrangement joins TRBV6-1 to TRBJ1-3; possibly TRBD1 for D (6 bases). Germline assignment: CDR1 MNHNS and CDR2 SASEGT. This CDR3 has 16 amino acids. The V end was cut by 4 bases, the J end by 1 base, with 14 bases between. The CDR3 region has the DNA TGTGCCAGCAGTGCTACAGGGTTTGAATCTGGAAACACCATATATTTT. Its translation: CASSATGFESGNTIYF.

The CDR3 reads CASSPLAGGLADTQYF. The CDR3 DNA is TGTGCCAGCAGCCCCCTGGCGGGGGGGTTAGCGGATACGCAGTATTTT. The V call is TRBV7-8, the J call TRBJ2-3; 9 nucleotides align to TRBD2. The V gene's germline CDR1 is SGHVS and CDR2 FQNEAQ. The CDR3 extends over 16 amino acids. With 5 bases clipped from V and 6 bases from J, the junction kept 12 bases outside the gene matches. Together with reference TRBV7-8 and TRBJ2-3, the CDR3 gives the full variable domain: GAGVSQSPRYKVAKRGQDVALRCDPISGHVSLFWYQQALGQGPEFLTYFQNEAQLDKSGLPSDRFFAERPEGSVSTLKIQRTQQEDSAVYLCASSPLAGGLADTQYFGPGTRLTVL.

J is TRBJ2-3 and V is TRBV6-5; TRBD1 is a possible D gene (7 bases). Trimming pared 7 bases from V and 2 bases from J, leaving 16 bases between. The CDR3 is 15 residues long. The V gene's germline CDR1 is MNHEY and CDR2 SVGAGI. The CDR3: CASTQSGGLTDTQYF. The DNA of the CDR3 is TGTGCCAGCACTCAGTCAGGGGGACTCACAGATACGCAGTATTTT.

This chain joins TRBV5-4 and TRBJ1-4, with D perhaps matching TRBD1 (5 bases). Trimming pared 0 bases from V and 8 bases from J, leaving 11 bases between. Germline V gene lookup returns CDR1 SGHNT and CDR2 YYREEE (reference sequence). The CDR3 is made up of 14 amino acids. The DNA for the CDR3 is TGTGCCAGCAGCTTGGAAGGGAGGGGCGAAAAACTGTTTTTT. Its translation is CASSLEGRGEKLFF.

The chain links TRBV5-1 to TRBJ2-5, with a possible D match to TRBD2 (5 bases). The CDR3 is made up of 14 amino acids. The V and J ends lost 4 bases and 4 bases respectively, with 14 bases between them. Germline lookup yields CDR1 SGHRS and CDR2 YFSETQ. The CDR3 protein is CASSLDRDRETQYF. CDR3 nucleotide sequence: TGCGCCAGCAGCCTAGACCGGGATCGAGAGACCCAGTACTTC. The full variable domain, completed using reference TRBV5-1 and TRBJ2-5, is KAGVTQTPRYLIKTRGQQVTLSCSPISGHRSVSWYQQTPGQGLQFLFEYFSETQRNKGNFPGRFSGRQFSNSRSEMNVSTLELGDSALYLCASSLDRDRETQYFGPGTRLLVL.

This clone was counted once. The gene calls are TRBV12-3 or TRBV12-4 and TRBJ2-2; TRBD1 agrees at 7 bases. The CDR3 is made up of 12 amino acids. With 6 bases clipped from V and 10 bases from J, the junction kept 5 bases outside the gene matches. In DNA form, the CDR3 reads TGTGCCAGCAGGTTTGACAGGGAGGAGCTGTTTTTT. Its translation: CASRFDREELFF.

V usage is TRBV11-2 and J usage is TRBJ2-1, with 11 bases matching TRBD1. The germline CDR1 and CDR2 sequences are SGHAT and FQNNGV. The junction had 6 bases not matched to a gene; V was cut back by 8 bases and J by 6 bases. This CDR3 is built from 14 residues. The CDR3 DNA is TGTGCCAGCCACGGGACAGGGGGGTTCAATGAGCAGTTCTTC. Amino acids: CASHGTGGFNEQFF.

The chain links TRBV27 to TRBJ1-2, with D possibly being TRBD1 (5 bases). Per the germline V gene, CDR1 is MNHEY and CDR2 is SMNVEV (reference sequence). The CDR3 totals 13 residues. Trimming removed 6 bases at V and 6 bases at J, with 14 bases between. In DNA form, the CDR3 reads TGTGCCAGCAGCGACGGGGCACTCCATGGCTACACCTTC. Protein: CASSDGALHGYTF.

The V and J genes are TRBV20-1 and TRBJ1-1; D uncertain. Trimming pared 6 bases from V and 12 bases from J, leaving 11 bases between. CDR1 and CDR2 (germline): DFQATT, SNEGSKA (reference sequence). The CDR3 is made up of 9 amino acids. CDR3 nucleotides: TGCAGTGCGATCGAAGGGTCTTTCTTT. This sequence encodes CSAIEGSFF.